The source of this TCR beta chain is a study of T cell responses to AZD1222 COVID-19 vaccine. Study-level results: The sample set comprised mostly white British donors with more females, and clonal diversity was possibly underestimated. Nearly half of spike-specific TCRs reportedly target unmutated variant regions. Spike-wide coverage was observed for vaccine-associated CD4 TCRs, with dominant responses at 160-218 and 743-854.

This CDR3 is built from 13 residues. The V end lost 7 bases, the J end lost 1 base, and 9 bases lay between the germline ends. The germline V gene has CDR1 KGHDR and CDR2 SFDVKD. Produced via immunoSEQ multiplex PCR; TCRdb's table is partial and in-frame only. Of under 130,000 clones listed, roughly 90% are singletons. With respect to this clone: Its antigen remains unidentified.

The chain employs TRBV24-1 and TRBJ2-5; D might be TRBD1 or TRBD2, each matching 6 bases. The TCR was taken from an adult in good health. This specimen consisted of peripheral blood, obtained on day 0 of AZD1222 vaccination. The CDR3: CATSTGAQETQYF. CDR3 in DNA: TGTGCCACCAGCACGGGGGCCCAAGAGACCCAGTACTTC.